This T cell receptor beta chain comes out of a study of OX40 agonist ivuxolimab in advanced cancers. Study context: The study gave patients intravenous ivuxolimab at 0.01 to 10 mg/kg every 2 weeks. Subjects had a mean age of around 63 years, with a range of 23 to 79; approximately 83% were male.

The method was immunoSEQ multiplex PCR; TCRdb's version includes in-frame clones alone and lacks a portion of them. The sample lists tens of thousands of clones, more than 80% occurring once. This TCR derives from an adult with an advanced solid tumor such as melanoma, head and neck, liver or kidney cancer. The sample here was CD4+ or CD8+ T cells sorted from blood, taken in a trial of the OX40 agonist ivuxolimab.

This CDR3 is CASQVTGQSYGYTF. As DNA, the CDR3 is TGTGCCAGCCAAGTAACGGGGCAGTCCTATGGCTACACCTTC. The chain combines TRBV2 with TRBJ1-2; D may be TRBD1 (5 bases). The CDR3 extends over 14 amino acids. Germline V gene lookup returns CDR1 SNHLY and CDR2 FYNNEI. V lost 8 bases, J lost 4 bases, and 17 bases lay in between.